This T cell receptor (beta chain) was identified in a study of shared clonotypes between healthy human individuals. Study summary: There were three CD4 naive, three CD4 memory, two CD8 naive and one CD8 memory plates per donor. Study results and limitations: Estimated richness values were generally larger in naive subsets than in memory subsets. Naive CD4 clonotypes were shared across several donors at roughly 5.3%.

The CDR3 has 15 residues. CDR1 and CDR2 from the germline V gene are SGHKS and YYEKEE (reference sequence). V lost 1 base, J lost 0 bases, and 11 bases lay in between. Per the authors' pipeline: Filtering was not the same, since immunoSEQ gave junction-only sequences without quality scores. The assay was immunoSEQ multiplex PCR, and TCRdb's table has in-frame clones only and misses some. That table furnishes V, J and clone size, whereas the DNA furnished D and trimming. The profile covers roughly 2,300,000 clones, with about 90% appearing a single time and approximately 0.39% taken by the ten largest. A note on this clone: What it binds is not known.

V gene TRBV5-5 combines with J gene TRBJ2-7, with D perhaps matching TRBD1 or TRBD2 (5 bases each). This clonotype originated in a young man in good health. Some clones in this sample may be carry-over from other donors' samples. Sequencing was done on a sample of naive CD4+ T cells from PBMCs. The subset was: CD45RA+ positively selected. The CDR3 coding sequence is TGTGCCAGCAGCTTGATTCCGGGGACCTCCTACGAGCAGTACTTC. Protein product: CASSLIPGTSYEQYF.